Listed here are 7 T cell receptor beta chains from one sample, sequenced in a study of blood T cell repertoires in COVID-19. The repertoire was sequenced with immunoSEQ multiplex PCR; TCRdb's copy has only in-frame clones and lacks some. This sample has 200,000 to 250,000 clones, with 80% found just once. Sample: peripheral blood. These TCRs come from a human donor in a cohort sampled during active COVID-19.

This chain joins TRBV3-1 (or the pseudogene TRBV3-2) and TRBJ2-1; D might be TRBD1 (5 bases). The germline V gene has CDR1 LGHDT and CDR2 YNNKEL (reference sequence). There are 16 residues in the CDR3. V was trimmed by 0 bases and J by 4 bases, leaving 13 bases between them. CDR3 sequence: CASSQEEDIGYNEQFF. Written as DNA, the CDR3 is TGTGCCAGCAGCCAAGAAGAGGACATAGGGTACAATGAGCAGTTCTTC.

This chain uses TRBV24-1 with TRBJ2-1, with 9 positions matching TRBD2. There are 16 residues in the CDR3. The junction had 7 bases not matched to a gene; V was cut back by 1 base and J by 7 bases. Germline CDR1 KGHDR, CDR2 SFDVKD. CDR3 amino acids: CATSDFRGGAWNEQFF. CDR3 in DNA: TGTGCCACCAGTGATTTTCGCGGGGGGGCTTGGAATGAGCAGTTCTTC.

The chain combines TRBV11-2 with TRBJ1-5; D is unclear. The CDR3 runs to 13 residues. The germline V gene has CDR1 SGHAT and CDR2 FQNNGV. V was trimmed by 1 base and J by 7 bases, leaving 8 bases between them. The CDR3 nucleotides read TGTGCCAGCAGCTTAGCGCCGGAGCAGCCCCAGCATTTT. It yields the protein CASSLAPEQPQHF.

The V call is TRBV5-4, the J call TRBJ1-1; maybe TRBD1 (5 bases). The germline V and J ends were trimmed by 4 bases and 3 bases, with 13 bases remaining between them. Germline V gene lookup returns CDR1 SGHNT and CDR2 YYREEE (reference sequence). The CDR3 runs 14 residues. CDR3 sequence (DNA): TGTGCCAGCAGCCCGATGGGAGGGGACACTGAAGCTTTCTTT. Amino acids: CASSPMGGDTEAFF.

The chain recombines TRBV3-1 (or the pseudogene TRBV3-2) with TRBJ1-1, with no clear D. Germline CDR1 LGHDT, CDR2 YNNKEL (reference sequence). V dropped 1 base and J dropped 10 bases, with 16 bases sitting between them. This CDR3 region has 14 residues. The CDR3 DNA is TGTGCCAGCAGCCAAGGAGGAGGATCCCTGCGAGCTTTCTTT. It encodes CASSQGGGSLRAFF.

This clone was seen a handful of times. This chain joins TRBV20-1 and TRBJ2-7; 9 nucleotides match TRBD1. The trim removed 5 bases at V and 7 bases at J, leaving 3 bases unmatched. The germline V gene has CDR1 DFQATT and CDR2 SNEGSKA (reference sequence). CDR3 size: 11 residues. CDR3 sequence (DNA): TGCAGTGCTTGGGACAGGGAAGAGCAGTACTTC. Translating it yields CSAWDREEQYF.

The CDR3 DNA reads TGTGCCAGCAGCTCAAGGACAGGCAATCAGCCCCAGCATTTT. Encoded protein: CASSSRTGNQPQHF. The chain is built from TRBV2 and TRBJ1-5, with D possibly matching TRBD1 (6 bases). Germline CDR1 SNHLY, CDR2 FYNNEI. The CDR3 has 14 amino acids. V lost 6 bases and J lost 2, with 11 bases in between.